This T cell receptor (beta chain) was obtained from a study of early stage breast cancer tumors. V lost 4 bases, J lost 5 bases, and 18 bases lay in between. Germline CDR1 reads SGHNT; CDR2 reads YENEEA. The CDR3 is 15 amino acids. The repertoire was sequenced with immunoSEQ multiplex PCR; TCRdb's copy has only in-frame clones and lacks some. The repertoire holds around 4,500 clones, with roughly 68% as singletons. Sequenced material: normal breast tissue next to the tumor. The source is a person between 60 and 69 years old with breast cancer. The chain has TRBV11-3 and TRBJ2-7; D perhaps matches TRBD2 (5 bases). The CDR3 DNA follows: TGTGCCAGCAGCTACTATCCTTCGGAGGCGAACGAGCAGTACTTC. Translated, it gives CASSYYPSEANEQYF.